The 9 T cell receptor beta chains given below trace back to one sample, sequenced in a study of T-cell memory formation after mild COVID-19. TCRdb re-analysed the 5' RACE reads in MiXCR, keeping a single row per CDR3 protein. The profile shows under 250,000 distinct CDR3 sequences, approximately 30% of them singletons. The source material was PBMCs or a T cell subset sorted from them (not recorded which). These receptors were taken from an adult woman who had mild COVID-19 (a few samples of this study predate the infection). Cell type and time point are not known.

This clonotype was counted between two and nine times. The chain uses TRBV6-2 or TRBV6-3 and TRBJ2-7, with 9 bases fitting TRBD2. Germline trimming cut 8 bases from V and 4 bases from J; bases unmatched to any gene: 6. Germline loops: CDR1 MNHEY, CDR2 SVGEGT. The CDR3 is 13 amino acids. The CDR3: CASLASGTYEQYF. CDR3 coding DNA: TGTGCCAGCCTGGCTAGCGGGACTTACGAGCAGTACTTC.

There are a few counts of this clonotype. Here the CDR3 reads CSARDPGWETQYF. DNA of the CDR3: TGCAGTGCTAGAGACCCAGGTTGGGAGACCCAGTACTTC. The chain is built from TRBV20-1 and TRBJ2-5; D is unclear. Trimming took off 0 bases at V and 5 bases at J, with 10 bases between the two ends. The CDR3 totals 13 residues. Germline-derived CDR1 and CDR2 are DFQATT and SNEGSKA (reference sequence).

This clonotype was seen once. The chain employs TRBV7-9 and TRBJ2-7, with D perhaps TRBD1 or TRBD2 (5 bases each). The CDR3 is 15 amino acids. Trimming removed 5 bases from V and 1 base from J, with 15 bases in between. Germline CDR1 reads SEHNR; CDR2 reads FQNEAQ (reference sequence). CDR3 DNA: TGTGCCAGCAGCACTAACCGGGACCGGTCCTACGAGCAGTACTTC. It translates to CASSTNRDRSYEQYF. The entire variable domain, with the rest obtained from reference TRBV7-9 and TRBJ2-7, is as follows: DTGVSQNPRHKITKRGQNVTFRCDPISEHNRLYWYRQTLGQGPEFLTYFQNEAQLEKSRLLSDRFSAERPKGSFSTLEIQRTEQGDSAMYLCASSTNRDRSYEQYFGPGTRLTVT.

This clonotype was seen a handful of times. The chain has TRBV5-1 and TRBJ1-3; unclear D gene. Germline V lookup: CDR1 SGHRS, CDR2 YFSETQ. The CDR3 runs 17 residues. Trimming removed 0 bases from V and 0 bases from J, with 13 bases in between. The CDR3 protein is CASSLEGPSPSGNTIYF. The CDR3 coding sequence is TGCGCCAGCAGCTTGGAGGGTCCGTCCCCCTCTGGAAACACCATATATTTT.

The V gene is TRBV12-3 or TRBV12-4, the J gene TRBJ2-5, with no clear D. V was pared by 1 base and J by 1 base, with 7 bases between. The CDR3 contains 14 residues. This CDR3 is CASSLVGSQETQYF. DNA of the CDR3: TGTGCCAGCAGTTTAGTTGGTAGCCAAGAGACCCAGTACTTC.

V is TRBV20-1 and J is TRBJ2-7, with D possibly TRBD2 on 6 matching bases. Germline V CDR1 and CDR2: DFQATT, SNEGSKA (reference sequence). This CDR3 region has 16 residues. V was cut by 6 bases and J by 3 bases, with 24 bases left in between. The CDR3 DNA sequence: TGCAGTGCCAACCGCCCCGGGGGTAAGGGAATCTACGAGCAGTACTTC. It yields the protein CSANRPGGKGIYEQYF.

CDR3 region: CSARTGLAGAPYEQYF. CDR3 sequence (DNA): TGCAGTGCTAGAACGGGACTAGCGGGAGCCCCCTACGAGCAGTACTTC. The chain couples TRBV20-1 to TRBJ2-7, with 14 positions matching TRBD2. CDR3 length: 16 amino acids. Germline-derived CDR1 and CDR2 are DFQATT and SNEGSKA (reference sequence). Unmatched junction bases numbered 5, after V lost 2 bases and J lost 2 bases.

The genes are TRBV19 and TRBJ2-2; 9 bases are a match to TRBD2. CDR3 length: 18 amino acids. Trimming took 0 bases from V and 5 from J; bases not matched to a gene: 10. Germline CDR1 and CDR2: LNHDA and SQIVND (reference sequence). The CDR3 is CASSIDASGTPGTGELFF. CDR3 in DNA: TGTGCCAGTAGTATAGACGCTAGCGGGACTCCGGGGACCGGGGAGCTGTTTTTT.

This clonotype was detected only a few times. CDR3 sequence reads: CASSDTPVPPGGAYNEQFF. CDR3 DNA: TGTGCCAGCAGTGATACCCCCGTCCCCCCAGGGGGCGCCTACAATGAGCAGTTCTTC. The chain carries TRBV25-1 and TRBJ2-1, with 8 bases matching TRBD1. CDR1 and CDR2 from the germline V gene are MGHDK and SYGVNS. J was trimmed by 2 bases and V by 3 bases; bases with no gene match: 15. The CDR3 length is 19 residues.